This record concerns one T cell receptor (beta chain) sequence. Its antigen is not yet known. Base-call qualities are not available, and no considerably larger clone is one nucleotide away. The immunoSEQ Assay, a bias-controlled multiplex PCR, was used to amplify TCRbeta CDR3 regions from genomic DNA. The source study handled its data this way. The number of nucleated cells in each sample was estimated from the amplification of reference gene primers within the assay. To quantify the absolute abundance of each unique TCRbeta CDR3 rearrangement, sequence reads were collapsed and filtered. For each sample, productive Simpson clonality was calculated as the square root of Simpson's diversity index over productive rearrangements. TCRdb took over this immuneACCESS table, retaining in-frame rearrangements with V and J assigned. Such tables are incomplete; in checked studies, under half of the missing clones stem from an unresolved V gene, and the remainder is unexplained. The D gene and trimming were derived from the DNA, and the V and J assignments and clone size from that table. The sample yields roughly 110,000 clones; around 83% were counted once. The leading ten clones occupy more than 4% of the sample.

Trimming takes 2 bases from V and 10 bases from J, and the germline ends sit 20 bases apart. The germline V gene yields MNHEY for CDR1 and SVGEGT for CDR2. Including the terminal cysteine and phenylalanine, the CDR3 comprises 15 residues. Only the CDR3 portion is preserved as DNA: 45 bases, with reading frame beginning at the first base. Each collaborating institution followed its own protocols to collect whole blood in K2EDTA tubes. For TCRbeta analysis, collaborators shipped samples as frozen whole blood, isolated PBMCs, or DNA extracted from either of those sample types. This sample is drawn from a study of blood T cell repertoires in COVID-19 (TCRdb year 2020). Background on the whole study: The collaborator samples originated in the United States, Italy and Spain and spanned the acute and convalescent phases of COVID-19. The material from the prospective study consisted of cDNA or gDNA derived from T cells, B-cell-depleted T cells, or PBMCs. Deeply sampled blood TCRbeta repertoires from subjects exposed to, actively infected with, or recovered from COVID-19 were included in the dataset. A freely available public database, intended as a resource for researchers studying the immune response to SARS-CoV-2, is where the repertoires were released. The samples were drawn from two sources: the first 160 participants of the ongoing ImmuneRACE study, and approximately 1,300 subjects contributed by 6 global collaborators. Nearly every sample came with metadata listing a de-identified subject ID, COVID-19 status, age in years and sex. HLA class I and class II types, where available, came from metadata supplied by the sample provider rather than from assay-based typing. Study-wide conclusions, independent of this receptor: The quantity of clinical and demographic metadata differed by source and by participant and was supplied without curation.

In this chain, TRBV6-2 or TRBV6-3 is recombined with TRBJ1-1; TRBD1 is a possible D gene, resting on 6 matching bases. Sequenced input: peripheral blood. The clonotype originates from a man between 70 and 80 years old with acute or convalescent COVID-19. The DNA sequence is given as TGTGCCAGCAGTTACCCCAGGGGATGGGGGACGTCAGCTTTCTTT. Its translation is CASSYPRGWGTSAFF.